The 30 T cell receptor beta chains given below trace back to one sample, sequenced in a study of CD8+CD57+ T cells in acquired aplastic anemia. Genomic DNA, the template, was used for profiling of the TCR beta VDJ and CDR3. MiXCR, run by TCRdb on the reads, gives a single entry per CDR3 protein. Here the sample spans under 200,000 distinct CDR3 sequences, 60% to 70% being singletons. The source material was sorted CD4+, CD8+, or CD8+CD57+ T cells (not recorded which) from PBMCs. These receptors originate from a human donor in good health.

Here the CDR3 reads CASSKAENTEAFF. The CDR3 nucleotides read TGTGCCAGCAGCAAGGCAGAGAACACTGAAGCTTTCTTT. This rearrangement joins TRBV2 to TRBJ1-1; D unresolved. Germline lookup yields CDR1 SNHLY and CDR2 FYNNEI. This CDR3 contains 13 residues. Trimming left V 6 bases short and J 1 base short, with 9 bases between.

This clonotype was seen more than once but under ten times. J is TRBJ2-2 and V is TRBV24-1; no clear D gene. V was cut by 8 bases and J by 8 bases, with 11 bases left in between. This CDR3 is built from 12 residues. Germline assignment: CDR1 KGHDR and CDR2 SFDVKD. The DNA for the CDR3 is TGTGCCACCAACGGAGCGTCAGGGGAGCTGTTTTTT. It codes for CATNGASGELFF.

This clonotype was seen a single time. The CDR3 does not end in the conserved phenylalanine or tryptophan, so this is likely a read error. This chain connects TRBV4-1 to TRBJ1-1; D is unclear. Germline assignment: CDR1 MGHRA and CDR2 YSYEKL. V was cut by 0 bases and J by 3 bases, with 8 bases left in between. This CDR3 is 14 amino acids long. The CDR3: CASSQESGDTEAFL. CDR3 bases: TGCGCCAGCAGCCAAGAATCCGGTGACACTGAAGCTTTCCTT.

The CDR3, as DNA: TGTGCCAGCAGCTTAAGTTTAGGGACAGGGGGTCAGCCCCAGCATTTT. This codes for CASSLSLGTGGQPQHF. The chain is built from TRBV7-3 and TRBJ1-5; 11 bases agree with TRBD1. Germline-derived CDR1 and CDR2 are SGHTA and FQGTGA. The V and J ends lost 1 base and 6 bases, in that order; junction bases with no gene match: 5. This CDR3 comprises 16 residues.

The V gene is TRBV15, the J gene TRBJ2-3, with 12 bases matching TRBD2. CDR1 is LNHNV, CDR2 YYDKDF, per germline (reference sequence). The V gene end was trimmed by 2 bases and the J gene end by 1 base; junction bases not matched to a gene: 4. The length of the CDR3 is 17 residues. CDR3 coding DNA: TGTGCCACCAGCAGAACGACTAGCGGGAGCGGCACAGATACGCAGTATTTT. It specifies CATSRTTSGSGTDTQYF.

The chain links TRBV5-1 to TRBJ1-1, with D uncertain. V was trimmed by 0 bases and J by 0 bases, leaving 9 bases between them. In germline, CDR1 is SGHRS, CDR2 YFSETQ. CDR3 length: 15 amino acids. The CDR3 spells CASSLVTGMNTEAFF. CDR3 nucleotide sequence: TGCGCCAGCAGCTTGGTGACGGGTATGAACACTGAAGCTTTCTTT.

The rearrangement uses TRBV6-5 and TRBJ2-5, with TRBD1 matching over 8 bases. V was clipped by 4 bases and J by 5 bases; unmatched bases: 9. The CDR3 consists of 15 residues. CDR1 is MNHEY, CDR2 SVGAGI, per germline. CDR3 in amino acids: CASSSRTGRVETQYF. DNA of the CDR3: TGTGCCAGCAGTTCGAGGACAGGGCGGGTTGAGACCCAGTACTTC.

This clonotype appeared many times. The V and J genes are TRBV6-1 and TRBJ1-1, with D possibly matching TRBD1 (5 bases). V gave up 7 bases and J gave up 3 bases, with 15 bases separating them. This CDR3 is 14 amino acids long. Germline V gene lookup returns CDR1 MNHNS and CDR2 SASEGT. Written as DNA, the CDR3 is TGTGCCAGCATGATCAGGGACCGGTACACTGAAGCTTTCTTT. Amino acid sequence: CASMIRDRYTEAFF.

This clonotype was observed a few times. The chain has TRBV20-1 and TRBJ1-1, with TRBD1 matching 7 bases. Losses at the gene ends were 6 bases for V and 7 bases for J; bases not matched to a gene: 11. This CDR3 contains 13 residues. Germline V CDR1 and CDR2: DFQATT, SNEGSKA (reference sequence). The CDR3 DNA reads TGCAGTGCCACGAGCCACAGGGGTAGTGAAGCTTTCTTT. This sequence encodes CSATSHRGSEAFF.

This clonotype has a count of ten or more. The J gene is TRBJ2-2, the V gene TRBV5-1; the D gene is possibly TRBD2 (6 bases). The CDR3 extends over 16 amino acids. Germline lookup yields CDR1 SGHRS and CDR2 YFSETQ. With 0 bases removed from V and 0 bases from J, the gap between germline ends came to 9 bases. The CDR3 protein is CASSLAGGPNTGELFF. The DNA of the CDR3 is TGCGCCAGCAGCTTGGCCGGGGGACCGAACACCGGGGAGCTGTTTTTT.

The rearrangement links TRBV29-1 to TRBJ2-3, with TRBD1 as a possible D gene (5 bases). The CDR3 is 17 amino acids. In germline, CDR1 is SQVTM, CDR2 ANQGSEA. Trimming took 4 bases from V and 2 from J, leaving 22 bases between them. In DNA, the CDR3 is TGCAGCGTTGGGGTCCCCTTTGGCAGGGTCTACACAGATACGCAGTATTTT. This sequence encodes CSVGVPFGRVYTDTQYF.

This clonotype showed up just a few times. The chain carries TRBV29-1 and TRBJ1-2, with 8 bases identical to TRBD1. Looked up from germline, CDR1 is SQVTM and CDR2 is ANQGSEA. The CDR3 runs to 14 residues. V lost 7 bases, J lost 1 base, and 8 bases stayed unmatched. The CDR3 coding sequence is TGCAGCGCTACGCGGACAGGGTTTAACTATGGCTACACCTTC. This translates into CSATRTGFNYGYTF.

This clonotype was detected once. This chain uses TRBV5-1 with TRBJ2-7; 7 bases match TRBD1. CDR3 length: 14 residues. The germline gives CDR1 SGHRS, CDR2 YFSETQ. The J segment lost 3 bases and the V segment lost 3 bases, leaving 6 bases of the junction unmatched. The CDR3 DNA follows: TGCGCCAGCAGCTACCTGACAGGGATCTACGAGCAGTACTTC. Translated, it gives CASSYLTGIYEQYF.

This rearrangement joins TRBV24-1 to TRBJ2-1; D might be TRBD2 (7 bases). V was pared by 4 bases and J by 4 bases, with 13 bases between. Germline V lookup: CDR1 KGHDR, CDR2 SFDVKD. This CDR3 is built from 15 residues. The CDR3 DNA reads TGTGCCACCAGTGACGCGGGGGCGTTGTACAATGAGCAGTTCTTC. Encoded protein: CATSDAGALYNEQFF.

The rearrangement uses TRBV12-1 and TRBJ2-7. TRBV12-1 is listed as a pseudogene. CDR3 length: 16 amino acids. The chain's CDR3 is CASSVVPGDVSYEQYF. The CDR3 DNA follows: TGTGCCAGCAGCGTTGTTCCTGGAGACGTTTCCTACGAGCAGTACTTC.

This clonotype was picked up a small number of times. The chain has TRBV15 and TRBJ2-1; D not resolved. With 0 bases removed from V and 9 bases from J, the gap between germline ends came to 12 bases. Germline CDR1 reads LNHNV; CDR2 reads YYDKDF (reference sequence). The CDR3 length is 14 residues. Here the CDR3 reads CATSRDNGFTEQFF. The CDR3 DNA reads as TGTGCCACCAGCAGAGATAACGGTTTTACTGAGCAGTTCTTC.

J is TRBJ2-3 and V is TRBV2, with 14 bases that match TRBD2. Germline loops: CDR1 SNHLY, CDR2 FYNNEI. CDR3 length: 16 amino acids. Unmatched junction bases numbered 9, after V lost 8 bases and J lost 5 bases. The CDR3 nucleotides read TGTGCCAGCGACCCGGGACTAGCGGGAGCAATAGATACGCAGTATTTT. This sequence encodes CASDPGLAGAIDTQYF.

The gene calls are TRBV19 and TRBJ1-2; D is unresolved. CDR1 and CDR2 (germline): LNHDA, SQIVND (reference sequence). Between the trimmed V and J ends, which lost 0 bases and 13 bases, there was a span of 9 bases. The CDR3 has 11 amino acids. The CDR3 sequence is CASSIEPSVTF. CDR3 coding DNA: TGTGCCAGTAGTATAGAGCCGAGCGTCACCTTC. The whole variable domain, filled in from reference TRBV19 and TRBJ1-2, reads DGGITQSPKYLFRKEGQNVTLSCEQNLNHDAMYWYRQDPGQGLRLIYYSQIVNDFQKGDIAEGYSVSREKKESFPLTVTSAQKNPTAFYLCASSIEPSVTFGSGTRLTVV.

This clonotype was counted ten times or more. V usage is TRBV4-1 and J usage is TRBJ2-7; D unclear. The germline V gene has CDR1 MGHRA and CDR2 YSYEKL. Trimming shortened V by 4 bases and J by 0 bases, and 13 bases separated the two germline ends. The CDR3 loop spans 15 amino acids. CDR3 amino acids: CASSPLEKSSYEQYF. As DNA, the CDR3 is TGCGCCAGCAGCCCCCTAGAGAAAAGCTCCTACGAGCAGTACTTC.

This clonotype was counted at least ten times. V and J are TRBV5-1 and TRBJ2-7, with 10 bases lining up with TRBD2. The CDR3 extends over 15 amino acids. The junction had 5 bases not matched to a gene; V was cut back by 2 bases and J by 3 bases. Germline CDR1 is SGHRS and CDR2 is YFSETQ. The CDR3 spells CASSLSPSGSYEQYF. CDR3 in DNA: TGCGCCAGCAGCTTATCGCCTAGCGGGAGCTACGAGCAGTACTTC.

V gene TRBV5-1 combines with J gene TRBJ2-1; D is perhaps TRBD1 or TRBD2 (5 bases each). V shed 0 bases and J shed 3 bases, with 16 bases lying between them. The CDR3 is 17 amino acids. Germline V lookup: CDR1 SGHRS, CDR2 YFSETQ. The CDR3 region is CASSLGDLITNYNEQFF. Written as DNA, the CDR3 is TGCGCCAGCAGCTTGGGGGACCTTATCACCAACTACAATGAGCAGTTCTTC.

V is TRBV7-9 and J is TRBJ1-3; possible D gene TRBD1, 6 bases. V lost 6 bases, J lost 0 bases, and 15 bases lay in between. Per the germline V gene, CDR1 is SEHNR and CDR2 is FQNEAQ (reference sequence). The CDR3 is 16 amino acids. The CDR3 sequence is CASRFAGVSSGNTIYF. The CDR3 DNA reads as TGTGCCAGCAGATTTGCAGGGGTCAGCTCTGGAAACACCATATATTTT.

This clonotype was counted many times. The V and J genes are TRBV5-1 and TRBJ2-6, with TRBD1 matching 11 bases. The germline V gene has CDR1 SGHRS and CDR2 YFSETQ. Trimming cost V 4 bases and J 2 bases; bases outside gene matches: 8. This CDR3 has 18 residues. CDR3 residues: CASSHPGQGGAGANVLTF. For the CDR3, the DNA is TGCGCCAGCAGCCACCCGGGACAGGGGGGAGCTGGGGCCAACGTCCTGACTTTC.

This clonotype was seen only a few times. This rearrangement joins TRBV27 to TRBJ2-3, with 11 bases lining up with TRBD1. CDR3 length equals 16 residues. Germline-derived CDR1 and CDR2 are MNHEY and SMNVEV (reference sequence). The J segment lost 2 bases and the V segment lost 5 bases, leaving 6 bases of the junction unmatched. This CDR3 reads CASSMDRGRTTDTQYF. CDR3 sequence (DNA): TGTGCCAGCAGTATGGACAGGGGGCGGACCACAGATACGCAGTATTTT.

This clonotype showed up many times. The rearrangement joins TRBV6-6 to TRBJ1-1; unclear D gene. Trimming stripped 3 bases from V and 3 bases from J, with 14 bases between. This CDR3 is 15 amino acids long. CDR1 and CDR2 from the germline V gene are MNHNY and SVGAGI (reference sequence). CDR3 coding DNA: TGTGCCAGCAGTTATAGGAGGGTAGGAGACACTGAAGCTTTCTTT. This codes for CASSYRRVGDTEAFF.

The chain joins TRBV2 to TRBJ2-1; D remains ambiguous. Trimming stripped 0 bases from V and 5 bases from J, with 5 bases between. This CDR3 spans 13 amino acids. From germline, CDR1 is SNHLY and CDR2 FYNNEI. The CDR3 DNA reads TGTGCCAGCAGTGAAGCGCGTGACAATGAGCAGTTCTTC. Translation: CASSEARDNEQFF.

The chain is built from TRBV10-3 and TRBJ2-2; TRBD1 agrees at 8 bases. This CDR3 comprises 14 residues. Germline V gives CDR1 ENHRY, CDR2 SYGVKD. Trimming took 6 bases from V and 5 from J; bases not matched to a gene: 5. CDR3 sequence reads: CAISRQGLTGELFF. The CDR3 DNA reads TGTGCCATCAGCCGACAGGGGTTGACCGGGGAGCTGTTTTTT.

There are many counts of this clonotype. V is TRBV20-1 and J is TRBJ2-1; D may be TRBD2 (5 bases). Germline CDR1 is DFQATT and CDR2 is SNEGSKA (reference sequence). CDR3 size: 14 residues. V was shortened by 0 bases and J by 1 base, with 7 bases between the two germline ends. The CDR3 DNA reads TGCAGTGCTAGAGAACAGCGGTCCTACAATGAGCAGTTCTTC. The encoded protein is CSAREQRSYNEQFF.

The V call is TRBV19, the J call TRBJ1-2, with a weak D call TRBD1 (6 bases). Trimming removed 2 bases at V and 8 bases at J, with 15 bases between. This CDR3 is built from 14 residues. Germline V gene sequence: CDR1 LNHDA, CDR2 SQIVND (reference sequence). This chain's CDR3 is CASSIFWGARGYTF. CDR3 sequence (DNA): TGTGCCAGTAGTATATTCTGGGGGGCACGGGGCTACACCTTC.

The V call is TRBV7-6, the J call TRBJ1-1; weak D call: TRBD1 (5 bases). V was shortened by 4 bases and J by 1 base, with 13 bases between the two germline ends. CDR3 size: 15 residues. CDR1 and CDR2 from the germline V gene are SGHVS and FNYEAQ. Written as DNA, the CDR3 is TGTGCCAGCAGCTCCCGCGGGAGGGGGAACACTGAAGCTTTCTTT. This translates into CASSSRGRGNTEAFF.